The 14 T cell receptor beta chains below all came from one sample that was sequenced in a study of blood T cell repertoires in COVID-19. The protocol was immunoSEQ multiplex PCR, while the TCRdb copy is restricted to in-frame clones and leaves out a portion. The table lists roughly 32,000 clones, approximately 71% of them singletons. Input material: peripheral blood. The receptors come from a human donor in a cohort sampled during active COVID-19.

J is TRBJ2-7 and V is TRBV19; TRBD2 matches 8 bases. Germline V gene data show CDR1 as LNHDA and CDR2 as SQIVND (reference sequence). The CDR3 sequence is 15 residues long. V shed 8 bases, J shed 3 bases, and the junction held 12 bases outside the gene matches. The CDR3: CASRVSGRGYYEQYF. CDR3 coding DNA: TGTGCCAGTCGAGTCAGCGGGAGAGGGTACTACGAGCAGTACTTC.

This clone was found a few times. Other DNA sequences within the sample encode an identical CDR3. The J gene is TRBJ2-3, the V gene TRBV7-3; TRBD2 aligns across 9 bases. V was clipped by 5 bases and J by 0 bases; unmatched bases: 3. Germline CDR1 is SGHTA and CDR2 is FQGTGA. The CDR3 spans 15 residues. CDR3 sequence: CASSRAGGSTDTQYF. The CDR3 coding sequence is TGTGCCAGCAGCCGAGCGGGGGGAAGCACAGATACGCAGTATTTT. Drawing the rest from reference TRBV7-3 and TRBJ2-3, the complete variable domain is GAGVSQTPSNKVTEKGKYVELRCDPISGHTALYWYRQSLGQGPEFLIYFQGTGAADDSGLPNDRFFAVRPEGSVSTLKIQRTERGDSAVYLCASSRAGGSTDTQYFGPGTRLTVL.

The chain carries TRBV30 and TRBJ1-3; D possibly corresponds to TRBD1 (5 bases). The CDR3 contains 15 residues. Trimming removed 0 bases from V and 1 base from J, with 10 bases in between. Germline-derived CDR1 and CDR2 are GTSNPN and SVGIG (reference sequence). The CDR3 DNA reads TGTGCCTGGAGTGTTCAGGGTTTATCTGGAAACACCATATATTTT. As protein: CAWSVQGLSGNTIYF.

This clone was counted between two and nine times. CDR3: CASTYRELGGELFF. In DNA, the CDR3 is TGTGCCAGCACCTACAGGGAACTCGGCGGGGAGCTGTTTTTT. This rearrangement joins TRBV9 to TRBJ2-2, with D possibly being TRBD1 (6 bases). The CDR3 sequence is 14 residues long. V was cut by 6 bases and J by 7 bases, with 16 bases left in between. Germline V CDR1 and CDR2: SGDLS, YYNGEE.

The V gene is TRBV19, the J gene TRBJ2-7, with 7 bases lining up with TRBD2. Per germline, CDR1 LNHDA and CDR2 SQIVND (reference sequence). Trimming cost V 3 bases and J 5 bases; bases outside gene matches: 10. The CDR3 contains 15 residues. CDR3 sequence: CASSMVRGIPDEQYF. The CDR3 DNA reads as TGTGCCAGTAGTATGGTGCGGGGGATCCCCGACGAGCAGTACTTC.

V gene TRBV6-5 combines with J gene TRBJ2-3, with TRBD2 identical over 11 bases. This CDR3 contains 15 residues. V lost 10 bases, J lost 5 bases, and 11 bases stayed unmatched. Germline lookup yields CDR1 MNHEY and CDR2 SVGAGI. The CDR3 bases are TGTGCCACCAGACTAGCGGGGTCGGGGAGAGATACGCAGTATTTT. Its protein is CATRLAGSGRDTQYF.

This clone was picked up a small number of times. This chain connects TRBV7-9 to TRBJ2-5; TRBD2 is a possible D gene (5 bases). Per germline, CDR1 SEHNR and CDR2 FQNEAQ (reference sequence). V lost 3 bases and J 5 bases, leaving 13 bases between the germline ends. This CDR3 region has 14 residues. In nucleotides, the CDR3 is TGTGCCAGCAGCTTCCCGGGAAATGGGGAGACCCAGTACTTC. It is translated as CASSFPGNGETQYF.

The chain recombines TRBV2 with TRBJ1-2; TRBD1 agrees at 8 bases. The junction had 12 bases not matched to a gene; V was cut back by 7 bases and J by 5 bases. The CDR3 covers 15 residues. Germline V gene lookup returns CDR1 SNHLY and CDR2 FYNNEI. The CDR3 DNA follows: TGTGCCAGCAAATTAGACAGGGGCCCTCCATATGGCTACACCTTC. Translated: CASKLDRGPPYGYTF.

The chain employs TRBV11-2 and TRBJ1-2; perhaps TRBD1 as D (5 bases). V lost 5 bases and J 1 base, leaving 14 bases between the germline ends. The CDR3 has 15 amino acids. Germline lookup yields CDR1 SGHAT and CDR2 FQNNGV. The CDR3 coding sequence is TGTGCCAGCAGCGCTAGGGGCTGGGGTAACTATGGCTACACCTTC. Translating it yields CASSARGWGNYGYTF.

This clone was counted many times. The CDR3, as DNA: TGTGCCAGCAGCATGGCGACAGGGGGCGGAGGCTACACCTTC. Protein product: CASSMATGGGGYTF. The chain recombines TRBV3-1 (or the pseudogene TRBV3-2) with TRBJ1-2; 10 positions match TRBD1. CDR3 size: 14 residues. After removal of 5 bases from V and 8 bases from J, the junction contained 8 bases not matched to a gene. The germline V gene encodes CDR1 LGHDT and CDR2 YNNKEL (reference sequence).

This sequence joins TRBV5-1 and TRBJ2-1; 14 bases line up with TRBD2. CDR1 and CDR2 from the germline V gene are SGHRS and YFSETQ. The CDR3 sequence is 17 residues long. Losses at the gene ends were 2 bases for V and 3 bases for J; bases not matched to a gene: 4. Here the CDR3 reads CASSFTGLAGVYNEQFF. CDR3 bases: TGCGCCAGCAGCTTCACGGGACTAGCGGGGGTCTACAATGAGCAGTTCTTC.

This chain uses TRBV10-3 with TRBJ2-5; D possibly corresponds to TRBD2 (5 bases). V was clipped by 10 bases and J by 5 bases, with 11 bases between them. Germline values: CDR1 ENHRY, CDR2 SYGVKD. The length of the CDR3 is 11 residues. The CDR3 here is CASSTGETQYF. The CDR3, as DNA: TGTGCCAGCAGCACGGGGGAGACCCAGTACTTC.

The chain has TRBV7-9 and TRBJ2-3; D perhaps matches TRBD2 (5 bases). This CDR3 has 14 amino acids. Germline CDR1 SEHNR, CDR2 FQNEAQ (reference sequence). Trimming removed 1 base from V and 6 bases from J, with 11 bases in between. DNA of the CDR3: TGTGCCAGCAGCTTAGGAGGGAGAGCTGATACGCAGTATTTT. This sequence encodes CASSLGGRADTQYF.

For the CDR3, the DNA is TGCAGCGTTGAAAGCGCCATCGGGGTGAACACTGAAGCTTTCTTT. Translation gives CSVESAIGVNTEAFF. The chain joins TRBV29-1 to TRBJ1-1, with D unclear. V was clipped by 2 bases and J by 0 bases, with 13 bases between them. Germline CDR1 SQVTM, CDR2 ANQGSEA. CDR3 length equals 15 residues.